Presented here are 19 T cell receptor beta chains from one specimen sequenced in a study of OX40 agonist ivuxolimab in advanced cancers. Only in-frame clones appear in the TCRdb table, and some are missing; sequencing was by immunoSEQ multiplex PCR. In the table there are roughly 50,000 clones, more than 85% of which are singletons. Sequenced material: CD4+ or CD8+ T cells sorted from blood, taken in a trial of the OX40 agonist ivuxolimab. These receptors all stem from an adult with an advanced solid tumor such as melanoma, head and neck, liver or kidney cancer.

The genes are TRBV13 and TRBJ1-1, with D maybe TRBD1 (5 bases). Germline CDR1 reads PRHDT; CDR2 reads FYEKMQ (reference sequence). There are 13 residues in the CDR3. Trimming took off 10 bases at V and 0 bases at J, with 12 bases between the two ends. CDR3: CATTGQMNTEAFF. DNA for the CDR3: TGTGCCACCACGGGGCAGATGAACACTGAAGCTTTCTTT.

The CDR3 region is CASSTTVNTEAFF. In DNA, the CDR3 is TGCGCCAGCAGCACAACAGTGAACACTGAAGCTTTCTTT. The V and J genes are TRBV5-1 and TRBJ1-1; D uncertain. The V gene lost 4 bases and the J gene lost 0 bases, with 7 bases spanning the gap. The V gene's germline CDR1 is SGHRS and CDR2 YFSETQ. The CDR3 length is 13 residues.

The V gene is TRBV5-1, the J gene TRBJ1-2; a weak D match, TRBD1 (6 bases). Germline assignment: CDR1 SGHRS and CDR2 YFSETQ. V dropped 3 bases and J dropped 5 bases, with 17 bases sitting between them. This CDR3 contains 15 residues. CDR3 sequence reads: CASSSEQGGKYGYTF. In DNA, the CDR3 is TGCGCCAGCAGCTCTGAACAGGGAGGGAAGTATGGCTACACCTTC. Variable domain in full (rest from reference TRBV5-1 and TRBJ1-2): KAGVTQTPRYLIKTRGQQVTLSCSPISGHRSVSWYQQTPGQGLQFLFEYFSETQRNKGNFPGRFSGRQFSNSRSEMNVSTLELGDSALYLCASSSEQGGKYGYTFGSGTRLTVV.

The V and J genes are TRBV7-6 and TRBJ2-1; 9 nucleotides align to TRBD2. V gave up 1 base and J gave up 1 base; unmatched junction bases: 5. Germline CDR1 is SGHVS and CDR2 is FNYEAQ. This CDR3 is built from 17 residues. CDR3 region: CASSLGPSGGSYNEQFF. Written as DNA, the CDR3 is TGTGCCAGCAGCTTAGGCCCGAGCGGGGGGTCCTACAATGAGCAGTTCTTC.

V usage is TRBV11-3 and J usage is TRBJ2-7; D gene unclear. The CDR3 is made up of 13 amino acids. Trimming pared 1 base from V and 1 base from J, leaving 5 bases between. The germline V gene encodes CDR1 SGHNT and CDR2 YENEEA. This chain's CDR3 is CASSLGDSYEQYF. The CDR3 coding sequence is TGTGCCAGCAGCTTAGGGGATTCCTACGAGCAGTACTTC.

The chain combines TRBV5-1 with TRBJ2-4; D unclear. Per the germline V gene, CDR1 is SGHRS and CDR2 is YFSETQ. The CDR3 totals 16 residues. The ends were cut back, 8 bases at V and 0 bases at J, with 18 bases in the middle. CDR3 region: CARTRALALAKNIQYF. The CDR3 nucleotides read TGCGCCAGAACCCGGGCACTCGCTTTAGCCAAAAACATTCAGTACTTC.

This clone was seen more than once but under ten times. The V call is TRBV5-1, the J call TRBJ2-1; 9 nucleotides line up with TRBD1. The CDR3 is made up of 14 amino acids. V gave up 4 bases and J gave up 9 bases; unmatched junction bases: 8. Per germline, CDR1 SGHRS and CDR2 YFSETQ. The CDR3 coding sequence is TGCGCCAGCAGCACGGGACAGGGTGGGGTTGAGCAGTTCTTC. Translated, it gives CASSTGQGGVEQFF.

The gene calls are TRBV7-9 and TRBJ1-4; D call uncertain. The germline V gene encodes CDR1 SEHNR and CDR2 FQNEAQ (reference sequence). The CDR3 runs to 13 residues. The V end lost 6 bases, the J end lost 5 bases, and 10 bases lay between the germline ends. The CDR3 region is CASRGGYNEKLFF. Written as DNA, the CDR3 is TGTGCCAGCAGGGGCGGATACAATGAAAAACTGTTTTTT.

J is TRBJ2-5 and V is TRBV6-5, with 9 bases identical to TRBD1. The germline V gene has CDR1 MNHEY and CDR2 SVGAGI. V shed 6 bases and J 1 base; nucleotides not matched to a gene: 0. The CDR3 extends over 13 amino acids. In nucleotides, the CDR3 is TGTGCCAGCAGGGGACAGGGCCAAGAGACCCAGTACTTC. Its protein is CASRGQGQETQYF.

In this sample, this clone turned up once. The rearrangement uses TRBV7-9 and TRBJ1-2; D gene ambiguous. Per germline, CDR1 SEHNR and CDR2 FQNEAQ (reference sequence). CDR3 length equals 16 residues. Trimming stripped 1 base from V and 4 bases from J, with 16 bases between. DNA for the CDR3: TGTGCCAGCAGCTTAGAGGGCGCCCTTTCGGGCTATGGCTACACCTTC. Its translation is CASSLEGALSGYGYTF. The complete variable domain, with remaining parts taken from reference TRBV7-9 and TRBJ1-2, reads DTGVSQNPRHKITKRGQNVTFRCDPISEHNRLYWYRQTLGQGPEFLTYFQNEAQLEKSRLLSDRFSAERPKGSFSTLEIQRTEQGDSAMYLCASSLEGALSGYGYTFGSGTRLTVV.

The CDR3 DNA sequence: TGTGCCAGCACCGATGGTTGGCAGGGAACCTACGAGCAGTACTTC. Its translation is CASTDGWQGTYEQYF. V usage is TRBV6-1 and J usage is TRBJ2-7; perhaps TRBD1 as D (5 bases). This CDR3 spans 15 amino acids. With 7 bases removed from V and 2 bases from J, the gap between germline ends came to 18 bases. CDR1 is MNHNS and CDR2 is SASEGT in the germline V gene.

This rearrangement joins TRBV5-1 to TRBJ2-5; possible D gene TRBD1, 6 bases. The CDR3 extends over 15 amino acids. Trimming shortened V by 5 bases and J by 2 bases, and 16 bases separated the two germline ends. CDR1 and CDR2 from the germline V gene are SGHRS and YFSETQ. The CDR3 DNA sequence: TGCGCCAGCAGAATACAGGGTGGGATGCAAGAGACCCAGTACTTC. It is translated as CASRIQGGMQETQYF.

CDR3 sequence reads: CASSPLGGINNQPQHF. CDR3 in DNA: TGTGCCAGCAGTCCCCTAGGGGGAATTAACAATCAGCCCCAGCATTTT. This chain uses TRBV28 with TRBJ1-5, with D perhaps matching TRBD1 (6 bases). CDR1 and CDR2 (germline): MDHEN, SYDVKM. The CDR3 covers 16 residues. The V and J ends lost 5 bases and 3 bases respectively, with 17 bases between them.

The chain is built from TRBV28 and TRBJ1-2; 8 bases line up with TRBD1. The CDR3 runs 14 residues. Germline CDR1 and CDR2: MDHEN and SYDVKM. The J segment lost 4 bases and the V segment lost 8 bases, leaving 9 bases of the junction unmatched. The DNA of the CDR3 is TGTGCCAGCGACCAGGGCAGGGGGCTCTATGGCTACACCTTC. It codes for CASDQGRGLYGYTF.

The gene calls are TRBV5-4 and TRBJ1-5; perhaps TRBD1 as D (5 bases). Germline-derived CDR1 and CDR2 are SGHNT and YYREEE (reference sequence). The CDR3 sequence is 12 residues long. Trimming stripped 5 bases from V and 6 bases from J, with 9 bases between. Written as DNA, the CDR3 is TGTGCCAGCAGTATTCAGGGTCAGCCCCAGCATTTT. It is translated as CASSIQGQPQHF. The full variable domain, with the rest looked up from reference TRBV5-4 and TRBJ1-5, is ETGVTQSPTHLIKTRGQQVTLRCSSQSGHNTVSWYQQALGQGPQFIFQYYREEENGRGNFPPRFSGLQFPNYSSELNVNALELDDSALYLCASSIQGQPQHFGDGTRLSIL.

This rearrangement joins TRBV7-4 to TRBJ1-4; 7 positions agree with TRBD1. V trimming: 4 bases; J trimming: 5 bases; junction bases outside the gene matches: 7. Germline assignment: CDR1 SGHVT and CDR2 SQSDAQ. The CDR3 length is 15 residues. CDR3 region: CASSSLPRGNEKLFF. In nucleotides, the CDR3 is TGTGCCAGCAGCTCCCTTCCCAGGGGGAATGAAAAACTGTTTTTT.

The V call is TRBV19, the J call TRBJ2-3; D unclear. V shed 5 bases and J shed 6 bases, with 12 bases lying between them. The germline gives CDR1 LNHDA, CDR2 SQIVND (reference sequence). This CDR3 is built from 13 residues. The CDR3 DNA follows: TGTGCCAGTAGTCCCCGCCATACTGATACGCAGTATTTT. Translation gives CASSPRHTDTQYF.

The CDR3 sequence is CASSHYTGLAEYNEQFF. The CDR3 region has the DNA TGTGCCAGCAGCCATTACACGGGACTAGCGGAGTACAATGAGCAGTTCTTC. This chain links TRBV4-2 with TRBJ2-1; TRBD2 aligns across 11 bases. CDR1 is LGHNA, CDR2 YNFKEQ, per germline. V was pared by 3 bases and J by 4 bases, with 8 bases of the junction left unmatched. The length of the CDR3 is 17 residues.

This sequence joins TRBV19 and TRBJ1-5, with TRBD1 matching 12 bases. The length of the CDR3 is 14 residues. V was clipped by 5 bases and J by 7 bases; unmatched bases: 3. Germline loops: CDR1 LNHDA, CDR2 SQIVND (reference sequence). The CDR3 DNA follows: TGTGCCAGTAGTGGGACAGGGGGCCCGCAGCCCCAGCATTTT. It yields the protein CASSGTGGPQPQHF.